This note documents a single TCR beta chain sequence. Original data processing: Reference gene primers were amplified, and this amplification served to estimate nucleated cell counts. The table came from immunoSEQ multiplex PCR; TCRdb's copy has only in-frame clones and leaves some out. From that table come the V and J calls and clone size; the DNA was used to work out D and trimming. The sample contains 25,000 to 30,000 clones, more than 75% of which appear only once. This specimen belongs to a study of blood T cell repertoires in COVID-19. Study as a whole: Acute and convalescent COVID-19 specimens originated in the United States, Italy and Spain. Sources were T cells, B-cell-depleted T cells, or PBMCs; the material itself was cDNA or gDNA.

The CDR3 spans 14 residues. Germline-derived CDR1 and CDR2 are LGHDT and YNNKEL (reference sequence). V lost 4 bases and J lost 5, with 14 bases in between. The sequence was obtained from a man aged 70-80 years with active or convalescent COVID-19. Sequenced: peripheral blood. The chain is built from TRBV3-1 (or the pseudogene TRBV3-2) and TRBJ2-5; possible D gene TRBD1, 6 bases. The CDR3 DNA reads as TGTGCCAGCAGCCGAGGACAGCATCCCGAGACCCAGTACTTC. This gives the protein CASSRGQHPETQYF.